What follows are 18 T cell receptor beta chains derived from one specimen sequenced in a study of T cells in Graves' hyperthyroidism and ophthalmopathy. Regions amplified from RNA transcripts were the TCR beta CDR3 regions. The HTBI primer set served for first-round RT-PCR of the TCR CDR3. TCRdb processed the multiplex PCR reads anew with MiXCR; each CDR3 protein has one entry. Of 550,000 to 600,000 distinct CDR3 sequences in the sample, more than 45% were seen once. Sequenced input: peripheral blood or thyroid tissue (not recorded which). The receptors come from an adult woman with Graves' disease, either hyperthyroidism or ophthalmopathy (not recorded which).

The rearrangement uses TRBV5-6 and TRBJ2-7; TRBD1 might be the D (6 bases). Germline CDR1 and CDR2: SGHDT and YYEEEE. V was trimmed by 3 bases and J by 3 bases, leaving 13 bases between them. The CDR3 sequence is 14 residues long. Written as DNA, the CDR3 is TGTGCCAGCAGCTCCTGGACAGAGAGCTACGAGCAGTACTTC. Its translation: CASSSWTESYEQYF.

Many counts were recorded for this clonotype. The chain has TRBV7-9 and TRBJ1-2; D is unresolved. Trimming shortened V by 1 base and J by 6 bases, and 12 bases separated the two germline ends. Germline V gives CDR1 SEHNR, CDR2 FQNEAQ (reference sequence). This CDR3 is built from 14 residues. The CDR3 loop is CASSLGTATNGYTF. CDR3 DNA: TGTGCCAGCAGCTTAGGGACGGCTACGAATGGCTACACCTTC.

This clonotype was recorded only once. The rearrangement joins TRBV24-1 to TRBJ1-5; maybe TRBD1 (5 bases). CDR1 and CDR2 (germline): KGHDR, SFDVKD. The CDR3 loop spans 15 amino acids. Trimming stripped 9 bases from V and 4 bases from J, with 18 bases between. CDR3 protein: CATQDGSAGNQPQHF. In DNA, the CDR3 is TGTGCCACCCAAGATGGGTCGGCAGGGAATCAGCCCCAGCATTTT.

This clonotype was counted at least ten times. CDR3 in amino acids: CASTFLAGVYEQYF. The CDR3 region has the DNA TGCGCCAGCACCTTTCTAGCGGGGGTCTACGAGCAGTACTTC. The rearrangement uses TRBV5-1 and TRBJ2-7, with 10 bases that match TRBD2. Per germline, CDR1 SGHRS and CDR2 YFSETQ. The CDR3 loop spans 14 amino acids. With 6 bases clipped from V and 3 bases from J, the junction kept 6 bases outside the gene matches.

This clonotype was seen repeatedly, ten times or more. A read error may produce the germline difference seen at one junction end. The chain employs TRBV5-1 and TRBJ1-2; 8 nucleotides line up with TRBD1. The CDR3 spans 14 residues. In germline, CDR1 is SGHRS, CDR2 YFSETQ. The CDR3 sequence: CANSLDPGGLGYTF. The CDR3 DNA follows: TGCGCCAACAGCTTGGATCCAGGGGGCTTAGGCTACACCTTC. The full variable domain, with the rest looked up from reference TRBV5-1 and TRBJ1-2, is KAGVTQTPRYLIKTRGQQVTLSCSPISGHRSVSWYQQTPGQGLQFLFEYFSETQRNKGNFPGRFSGRQFSNSRSEMNVSTLELGDSALYLCANSLDPGGLGYTFGSGTRLTVV.

The chain combines TRBV18 with TRBJ2-2, with TRBD1 matching 8 bases. CDR1 is KGHSH, CDR2 LQKENI, per germline. This CDR3 has 14 amino acids. V was clipped by 6 bases and J by 7 bases; unmatched bases: 7. CDR3 sequence: CASSDRVYIGELFF. The CDR3, as DNA: TGTGCCAGCTCGGACAGGGTATACATCGGGGAGCTGTTTTTT.

This clonotype showed up many times. The chain combines TRBV11-2 with TRBJ2-5; D remains ambiguous. The CDR3 loop spans 10 amino acids. Germline V gives CDR1 SGHAT, CDR2 FQNNGV. Trimming took off 8 bases at V and 4 bases at J, with 5 bases between the two ends. CDR3: CASAVETQYF. The CDR3 nucleotides are TGTGCCAGCGCTGTAGAGACCCAGTACTTC.

This clonotype has at least ten counts. The chain couples TRBV29-1 to TRBJ2-7; 9 nucleotides line up with TRBD2. The V gene end was trimmed by 5 bases and the J gene end by 4 bases; junction bases not matched to a gene: 6. CDR1 and CDR2 from the germline V gene are SQVTM and ANQGSEA. This CDR3 is 13 amino acids long. Written as DNA, the CDR3 is TGCAGCGTTTTAGCGGGAGAGTGGTACGAGCAGTACTTC. It specifies CSVLAGEWYEQYF.

Only one count was recorded for this clonotype. Possible read error: a much larger clone is one base away. V gene TRBV4-1 combines with J gene TRBJ1-4; no definite D call. The length of the CDR3 is 14 residues. Trimming left V 4 bases short and J 0 bases short, with 6 bases between. Germline V gives CDR1 MGHRA, CDR2 YSYEKL. As DNA, the CDR3 is TGCGCCAGCAGCCCCTTTGCAACTAATGAAAAACTGTTTTTT. As protein: CASSPFATNEKLFF.

V gene TRBV15 combines with J gene TRBJ2-7; 7 positions agree with TRBD2. V was pared by 3 bases and J by 0 bases, with 8 bases of the junction left unmatched. CDR1 is LNHNV and CDR2 is YYDKDF in the germline V gene (reference sequence). CDR3 length equals 16 residues. CDR3 nucleotide sequence: TGTGCCACCAGCAGCTTGGTACCTAGCGGCTCCTACGAGCAGTACTTC. The encoded protein is CATSSLVPSGSYEQYF.

This clonotype was seen only a few times. J is TRBJ1-1 and V is TRBV7-9, with 8 bases fitting TRBD1. The J segment lost 5 bases and the V segment lost 6 bases, leaving 8 bases of the junction unmatched. This CDR3 region has 14 residues. In germline, CDR1 is SEHNR, CDR2 FQNEAQ (reference sequence). The CDR3 DNA reads TGTGCCAGCAGATGGACAGGGAGCAGAACTGAAGCTTTCTTT. This encodes CASRWTGSRTEAFF.

The V call is TRBV7-9, the J call TRBJ1-3; the D is unclear. Germline-derived CDR1 and CDR2 are SEHNR and FQNEAQ (reference sequence). The ends were cut back, 10 bases at V and 4 bases at J, with 14 bases in the middle. This CDR3 has 13 amino acids. CDR3 amino acids: CATRRGEGNTIYF. CDR3 bases: TGTGCCACCCGGCGCGGCGAGGGAAACACCATATATTTT.

This clonotype appeared a few times. The V and J genes are TRBV7-2 and TRBJ1-5; tentative D call: TRBD1 (5 bases). The CDR3 contains 14 residues. Germline V gives CDR1 SGHTA, CDR2 FQGNSA. V dropped 5 bases and J dropped 3 bases, with 11 bases sitting between them. As DNA, the CDR3 is TGTGCCAGCAGCCCGAGACAGTCCAATCAGCCCCAGCATTTT. This translates into CASSPRQSNQPQHF.

This clonotype occurred many times. The chain couples TRBV20-1 to TRBJ2-7; 8 nucleotides align to TRBD1. This CDR3 has 15 residues. Germline lookup yields CDR1 DFQATT and CDR2 SNEGSKA (reference sequence). V shed 0 bases and J 2 bases; nucleotides not matched to a gene: 6. DNA of the CDR3: TGCAGTGCTAGAGACTCAGGACAGGGAACCTACGAGCAGTACTTC. Its translation is CSARDSGQGTYEQYF.

This chain joins TRBV9 and TRBJ1-3; D remains unclear. The V gene's germline CDR1 is SGDLS and CDR2 YYNGEE. The CDR3 length is 13 residues. V lost 4 bases and J lost 4, with 9 bases in between. CDR3 sequence: CASSQDMGNTIYF. CDR3 bases: TGTGCCAGCAGCCAAGATATGGGAAACACCATATATTTT.

A word on this clonotype: It is likely a read error, because the conserved phenylalanine at the end of the CDR3 is missing. No DNA is shown, since the ends of the CDR3 on it are uncertain; the CDR3 is the one TCRdb lists. The gene calls are TRBV20-1 and TRBJ2-7; no DNA check was done on the table's D call, TRBD2. The germline CDR1 and CDR2 sequences are DFQATT and SNEGSKA (reference sequence). The CDR3 has 9 amino acids, counting both end residues. CDR3 region: CSANPGLAG.

The J gene is TRBJ1-2, the V gene TRBV6-5, with TRBD1 as a possible D gene (5 bases). V lost 5 bases to trimming and J lost 5 bases, with 15 bases between them. This CDR3 is built from 14 residues. Germline V gene lookup returns CDR1 MNHEY and CDR2 SVGAGI. CDR3 in DNA: TGTGCCAGCAGTAAACGGGACCCTGGGTATGGCTACACCTTC. Encoded protein: CASSKRDPGYGYTF.

This clonotype was detected a few times. The chain combines TRBV9 with TRBJ2-7, with TRBD2 matching 10 bases. The length of the CDR3 is 14 residues. Per germline, CDR1 SGDLS and CDR2 YYNGEE. V shed 0 bases and J 4 bases; nucleotides not matched to a gene: 1. DNA for the CDR3: TGTGCCAGCAGCGTAGCAGCGGGAGGGTACGAGCAGTACTTC. This sequence encodes CASSVAAGGYEQYF. The whole variable domain, filled in from reference TRBV9 and TRBJ2-7, reads DSGVTQTPKHLITATGQRVTLRCSPRSGDLSVYWYQQSLDQGLQFLIQYYNGEERAKGNILERFSAQQFPDLHSELNLSSLELGDSALYFCASSVAAGGYEQYFGPGTRLTVT.